A selection of T cell receptor beta chains follows, all from one sample in a study of blood T cells in healthy people across ages. MiXCR, run by TCRdb on the 5' RACE reads, gives a single entry per CDR3 protein. The sample shows roughly 1,300,000 distinct CDR3 sequences, around 59% of them seen only once. The sample taken for sequencing was blood. These receptors all come from a man between 18 and 29 years old in good health. CDR3s include the opening cysteine and the closing phenylalanine or tryptophan. Each record gives: V gene, CDR3 length, CDR3 protein.

TRBV7-9 | 15 | CASSTQGSTNEKLFF
TRBV9 | 18 | CASSGDRGEDLFRDGYTF
TRBV29-1 | 15 | CSVEAGTAGANVLTF
TRBV7-9 | 19 | CASSLKVGAETRSYNEQFF
TRBV11-2 | 13 | CASSLQPVDEAFF
TRBV5-6 | 13 | CASSPRARQTWYF
TRBV21-1 | 16 | CASSKEAGEANTEAFF
TRBV7-6 | 13 | CASSLGVGDEQFF
TRBV14 | 12 | CASSHIGDEQFF
TRBV20-1 | 12 | CSAISDQETQYF
TRBV6-1 | 17 | CASSMTSGGATSETQYF
TRBV24-1 | 15 | CATSDPADRVTGYTF
TRBV4-1 | 15 | CASSRLQGDNQPQHF
TRBV5-1 | 15 | CASSLVRGPHYEQYF
TRBV6-5 | 11 | CASGTGGGYTF
TRBV29-1 | 15 | CSVEKTSGRSYEQYF
TRBV7-9 | 14 | CASSSEPVLHGYTF
TRBV2 | 17 | CASSDGGQGITNYGYTF
TRBV29-1 | 13 | CSVLVQGSYEQYF
TRBV18 | 16 | CASSPGQKVFQETQYF
TRBV7-2 | 15 | CASSRSGGNPNEQFF
TRBV4-1 | 14 | CASRFDREWETQYF
TRBV20-1 | 15 | CSAEDGGEHYNEQFF
TRBV20-1 | 16 | CSAWKVDRAANYGYTF
TRBV11-2 | 14 | CASSLGGLKETQYF
TRBV28 | 16 | CASSLIEGGEADTQYF
TRBV27 | 16 | CASSLLVGQGVDTQYF
TRBV6-6 | 17 | CASTKGPPGLWQETQYF
TRBV12-5 | 13 | CASGLAPPVEQYF
TRBV6-6 | 15 | CASSHPSRPTDTQYF
TRBV9 | 16 | CASSVGSGLGYEKLFF
TRBV7-2 | 12 | CASSLVFYEQYF
TRBV5-1 | 13 | CASSLEREDTQYF
TRBV10-3 | 15 | CAISETSPANYGYTF
TRBV3-1 | 16 | CASSLRDWGSYNEQYF
TRBV3-1 | 12 | CASSHSSDTQYF
TRBV29-1 | 15 | CSVGGLAGEMDEQYF
TRBV4-1 | 12 | CASTQVDALRYF
TRBV12-3/TRBV12-4 | 15 | CASSSDRSGRETQYF
TRBV7-9 | 15 | CASSFVISAYNEQFF
TRBV12-3/TRBV12-4 | 15 | CASSLARTGHYEQYF
TRBV27 | 18 | CASSSYLTSGMNTGELFF
TRBV11-2 | 17 | CASSSILRDRGNYGYTF
TRBV5-1 | 16 | CASSPSDGGYTDTQYF
TRBV6-2/TRBV6-3 | 15 | CASSQGQGILGEQYF
TRBV14 | 15 | CASSQDRSTQETQYF
TRBV20-1 | 14 | CSAIPGTGNYEQYF
TRBV4-2 | 15 | CASSLKGGGNEKLFF
TRBV11-2 | 15 | CASSLRAGVSNEQFF
TRBV7-9 | 16 | CAGSPTGTGADNEQFF
TRBV29-1 | 13 | CSGGAGKAYEQYF
TRBV7-2 | 12 | CASSKDSGPQFF
TRBV3-1 | 12 | CASSQGSPEQYF